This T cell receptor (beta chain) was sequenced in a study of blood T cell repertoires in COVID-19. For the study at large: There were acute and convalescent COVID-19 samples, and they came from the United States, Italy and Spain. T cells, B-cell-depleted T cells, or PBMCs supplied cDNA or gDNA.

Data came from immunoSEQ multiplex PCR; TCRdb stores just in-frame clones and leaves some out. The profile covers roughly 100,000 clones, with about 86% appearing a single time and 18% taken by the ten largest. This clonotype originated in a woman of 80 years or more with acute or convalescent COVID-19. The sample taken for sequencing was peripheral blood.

The CDR3 is CASSAQGGGTDTQYF. CDR3 DNA: TGTGCCAGCAGCGCGCAGGGAGGCGGCACAGATACGCAGTATTTT. V gene TRBV6-5 combines with J gene TRBJ2-3; possible D gene TRBD2, 6 bases. V gave up 6 bases and J gave up 1 base, with 14 bases separating them. This CDR3 has 15 amino acids. Germline V gives CDR1 MNHEY, CDR2 SVGAGI.